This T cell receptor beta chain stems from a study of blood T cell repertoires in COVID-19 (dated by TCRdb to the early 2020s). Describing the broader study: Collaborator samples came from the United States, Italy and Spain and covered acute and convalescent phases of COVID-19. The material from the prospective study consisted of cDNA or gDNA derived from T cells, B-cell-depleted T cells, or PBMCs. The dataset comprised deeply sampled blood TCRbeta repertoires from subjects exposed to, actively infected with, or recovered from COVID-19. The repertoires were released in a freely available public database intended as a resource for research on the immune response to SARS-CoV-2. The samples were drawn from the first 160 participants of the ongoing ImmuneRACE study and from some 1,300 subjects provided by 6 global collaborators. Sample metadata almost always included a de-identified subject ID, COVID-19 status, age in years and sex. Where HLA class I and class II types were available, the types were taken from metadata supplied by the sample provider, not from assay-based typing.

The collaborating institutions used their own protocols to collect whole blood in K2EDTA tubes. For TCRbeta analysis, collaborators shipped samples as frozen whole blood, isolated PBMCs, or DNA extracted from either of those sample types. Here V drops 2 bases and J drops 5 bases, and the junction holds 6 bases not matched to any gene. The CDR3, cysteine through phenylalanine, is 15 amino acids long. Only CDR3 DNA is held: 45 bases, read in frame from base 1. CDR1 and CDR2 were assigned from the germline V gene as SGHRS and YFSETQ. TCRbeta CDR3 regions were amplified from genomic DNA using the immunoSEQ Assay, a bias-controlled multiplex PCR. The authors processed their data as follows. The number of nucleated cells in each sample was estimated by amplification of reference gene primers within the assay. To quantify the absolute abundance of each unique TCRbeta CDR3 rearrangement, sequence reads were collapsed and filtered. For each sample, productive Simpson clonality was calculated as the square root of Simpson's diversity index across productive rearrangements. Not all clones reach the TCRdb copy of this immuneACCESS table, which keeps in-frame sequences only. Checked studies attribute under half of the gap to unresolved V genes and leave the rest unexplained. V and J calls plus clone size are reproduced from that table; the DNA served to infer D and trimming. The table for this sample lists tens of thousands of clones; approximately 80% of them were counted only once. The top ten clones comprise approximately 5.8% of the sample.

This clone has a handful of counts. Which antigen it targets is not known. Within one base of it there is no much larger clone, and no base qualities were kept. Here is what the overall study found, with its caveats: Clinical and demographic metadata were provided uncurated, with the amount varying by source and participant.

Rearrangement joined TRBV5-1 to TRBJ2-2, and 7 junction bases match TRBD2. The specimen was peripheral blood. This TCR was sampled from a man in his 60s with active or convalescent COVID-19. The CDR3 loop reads CASSFLAVETGELFF. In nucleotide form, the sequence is TGCGCCAGCAGCTTCCTAGCGGTAGAGACCGGGGAGCTGTTTTTT.